What follows are 22 T cell receptor beta chains derived from one specimen sequenced in a study of beta chain features in type 1 diabetes. What these receptors recognize is not known. Expressed TCRB transcripts were sequenced because the entire RNA isolate underwent reverse transcription. TCRdb keeps only in-frame clones here, not all; method: immunoSEQ multiplex PCR. The sample includes approximately 600,000 clones, roughly an eighth of them seen just once. Broader study findings: A moderate, significant TCRB CDR3 shortening appeared in type 1 diabetes across four CD4+ subsets.

Material for sequencing was naive CD4+ T cells from blood. Source of these receptors: a man aged 30 to 39 with type 1 diabetes.

This clone was counted at least ten times. J is TRBJ2-3 and V is TRBV10-3; D is possibly TRBD1 or TRBD2 (5 bases each). The CDR3 contains 15 residues. The V gene's germline CDR1 is ENHRY and CDR2 SYGVKD. Trimming stripped 9 bases from V and 6 bases from J, with 22 bases between. The CDR3 region has the DNA TGTGCCATTGGATCTGCCGGGACGAAAGGGGATACGCAGTATTTT. It codes for CAIGSAGTKGDTQYF.

The CDR3: CASSRDRELVYEQYF. The DNA for the CDR3 is TGTGCCAGCAGCCGCGACAGGGAATTAGTATACGAGCAGTACTTC. This chain links TRBV14 with TRBJ2-7, with TRBD1 identical over 7 bases. The V gene's germline CDR1 is SGHDN and CDR2 FVKESK. V shed 4 bases, J shed 4 bases, and the junction held 10 bases outside the gene matches. The CDR3 has 15 residues. Full variable domain (outside the CDR3, taken from reference TRBV14 and TRBJ2-7): EAGVTQFPSHSVIEKGQTVTLRCDPISGHDNLYWYRRVMGKEIKFLLHFVKESKQDESGMPNNRFLAERTGGTYSTLKVQPAELEDSGVYFCASSRDRELVYEQYFGPGTRLTVT.

This clone came up a few times. The V call is TRBV13, the J call TRBJ1-1; D unresolved. CDR1 is PRHDT and CDR2 is FYEKMQ in the germline V gene (reference sequence). The CDR3 extends over 12 amino acids. Trimming took off 0 bases at V and 10 bases at J, with 9 bases between the two ends. CDR3 residues: CASSLGLPSAFF. The CDR3 DNA reads as TGTGCCAGCAGCTTAGGGCTCCCTTCAGCTTTCTTT.

The rearrangement uses TRBV12-5 and TRBJ2-3, with D uncertain. Germline V gene data show CDR1 as LGHNT and CDR2 as FRNRAP. The CDR3 contains 13 residues. Trimming stripped 1 base from V and 5 bases from J, with 7 bases between. CDR3 sequence: CASGLDQKDTQYF. DNA for the CDR3: TGTGCTAGTGGTTTGGACCAAAAAGATACGCAGTATTTT. Filled out from reference TRBV12-5 and TRBJ2-3, the complete variable domain reads DARVTQTPRHKVTEMGQEVTMRCQPILGHNTVFWYRQTMMQGLELLAYFRNRAPLDDSGMPKDRFSAEMPDATLATLKIQPSEPRDSAVYFCASGLDQKDTQYFGPGTRLTVL.

The chain is built from TRBV19 and TRBJ1-2; D is perhaps TRBD1 (6 bases). Between the trimmed V and J ends, which lost 1 base and 5 bases, there was a span of 14 bases. Germline CDR1 LNHDA, CDR2 SQIVND (reference sequence). The CDR3 has 15 residues. The CDR3 loop is CASSIGKGQIYGYTF. In nucleotides, the CDR3 is TGTGCCAGTAGTATAGGGAAAGGACAGATTTATGGCTACACCTTC.

This clone was seen only a few times. The gene calls are TRBV9 and TRBJ2-5; D uncertain. This CDR3 spans 15 amino acids. Trimming removed 0 bases from V and 3 bases from J, with 12 bases in between. The germline CDR1 and CDR2 sequences are SGDLS and YYNGEE. The CDR3 DNA is TGTGCCAGCAGCGTAGAAGGCAGGTGGGAAGAGACCCAGTACTTC. Translation gives CASSVEGRWEETQYF.

This clone was seen more than once but under ten times. V and J are TRBV7-9 and TRBJ1-1; 7 bases are a match to TRBD1. Germline CDR1 reads SEHNR; CDR2 reads FQNEAQ (reference sequence). Unmatched junction bases numbered 6, after V lost 7 bases and J lost 4 bases. The CDR3 loop spans 13 amino acids. The DNA of the CDR3 is TGTGCCAGCAACATCCAGGGGGGCACTGAAGCTTTCTTT. The encoded protein is CASNIQGGTEAFF.

This clone was seen only a few times. V is TRBV6-1 and J is TRBJ2-3; unclear D gene. V was clipped by 2 bases and J by 11 bases, with 17 bases between them. Germline V gene data show CDR1 as MNHNS and CDR2 as SASEGT. The length of the CDR3 is 14 residues. The CDR3 spells CASSERVGALGQYF. CDR3 coding DNA: TGTGCCAGCAGTGAACGGGTGGGTGCGTTGGGGCAGTATTTT.

The rearrangement links TRBV15 to TRBJ1-1; 7 positions match TRBD1. Unmatched junction bases numbered 4, after V lost 3 bases and J lost 3 bases. The length of the CDR3 is 14 residues. The germline gives CDR1 LNHNV, CDR2 YYDKDF (reference sequence). The CDR3 DNA sequence: TGTGCCACCAGCAGTGGACAGGTTTACACTGAAGCTTTCTTT. As protein: CATSSGQVYTEAFF.

The V call is TRBV30, the J call TRBJ1-2; no definite D call. This CDR3 comprises 11 residues. V was clipped by 7 bases and J by 8 bases, with 14 bases between them. Germline loops: CDR1 GTSNPN, CDR2 SVGIG (reference sequence). CDR3 in amino acids: CAFDLLGGYTF. The CDR3 DNA is TGTGCCTTTGATCTTTTAGGGGGCTACACCTTC.

This clone was detected a few times. The V and J genes are TRBV5-4 and TRBJ2-1; 8 bases match TRBD2. J lost 7 bases, V lost 2 bases, and 5 bases had no gene match. This CDR3 spans 14 amino acids. Germline-derived CDR1 and CDR2 are SGHNT and YYREEE (reference sequence). In nucleotides, the CDR3 is TGTGCCAGCAGCTTCGGACTAGCTGGGAATGAGCAGTTCTTC. Amino acids: CASSFGLAGNEQFF.

The chain is built from TRBV5-4 and TRBJ2-1; D possibly corresponds to TRBD1 (5 bases). V lost 2 bases, J lost 9 bases, and 12 bases lay in between. The CDR3 extends over 13 amino acids. CDR1 and CDR2 (germline): SGHNT, YYREEE (reference sequence). The CDR3 spells CASSFDWGGEQFF. The CDR3 region has the DNA TGTGCCAGCAGCTTTGACTGGGGCGGTGAGCAGTTCTTC.

The rearrangement links TRBV11-2 to TRBJ2-1, with 8 bases lining up with TRBD2. Germline V gene data show CDR1 as SGHAT and CDR2 as FQNNGV. The CDR3 sequence is 16 residues long. V gave up 6 bases and J gave up 1 base; unmatched junction bases: 8. In DNA, the CDR3 is TGTGCCAGCAGGCCGCCGGGACTAGTGTCCTACAATGAGCAGTTCTTC. Protein: CASRPPGLVSYNEQFF.

The CDR3 nucleotides read TGTGCCAGCGACCTACCGACTAGTGCGACCCAGTACTTC. Encoded protein: CASDLPTSATQYF. This chain uses TRBV21-1 with TRBJ2-5; TRBD2, the table's D call, lacks a check against the DNA. TRBV21-1 is listed as a pseudogene. This CDR3 has 13 amino acids.

V usage is TRBV29-1 and J usage is TRBJ1-3, with TRBD1 identical over 7 bases. The CDR3 has 19 residues. Per the germline V gene, CDR1 is SQVTM and CDR2 is ANQGSEA. V trimming: 7 bases; J trimming: 0 bases; junction bases outside the gene matches: 21. The CDR3 DNA reads as TGCAGCGCCGAGGGGCAGTCCAGGGGGAACCGCCACTCTGGAAACACCATATATTTT. Protein: CSAEGQSRGNRHSGNTIYF.

This clone was seen only a few times. This rearrangement joins TRBV30 to TRBJ1-5, with D unresolved. This CDR3 contains 16 residues. Trimming shortened V by 2 bases and J by 3 bases, and 17 bases separated the two germline ends. Per the germline V gene, CDR1 is GTSNPN and CDR2 is SVGIG (reference sequence). The CDR3 bases are TGTGCCTGGAGTTCGCAGGATAGGGCTTACAATCAGCCCCAGCATTTT. Protein sequence: CAWSSQDRAYNQPQHF.

This chain joins TRBV13 and TRBJ2-5, with D possibly TRBD1 on 6 matching bases. CDR1 and CDR2 (germline): PRHDT, FYEKMQ (reference sequence). V lost 5 bases, J lost 4 bases, and 14 bases lay in between. This CDR3 spans 14 amino acids. CDR3 loop: CASSLRGLRETQYF. The CDR3 coding sequence is TGTGCCAGCAGCCTCAGGGGTTTGCGAGAGACCCAGTACTTC.

This clone was counted between two and nine times. The chain couples TRBV7-6 to TRBJ2-1; tentatively, D is TRBD1 (6 bases). The CDR3 length is 16 residues. The germline V and J ends were trimmed by 5 bases and 8 bases, with 22 bases remaining between them. From germline, CDR1 is SGHVS and CDR2 FNYEAQ. The CDR3 DNA sequence: TGTGCCAGCAGCCCCTTTCGGACAGCCGCAGCGTATGAGCAGTTCTTC. Protein product: CASSPFRTAAAYEQFF. Looking up the rest from reference TRBV7-6 and TRBJ2-1 gives the full variable domain: GAGVSQSPRYKVTKRGQDVALRCDPISGHVSLYWYRQALGQGPEFLTYFNYEAQQDKSGLPNDRFSAERPEGSISTLTIQRTEQRDSAMYRCASSPFRTAAAYEQFFGPGTRLTVL.

The chain has TRBV7-2 and TRBJ2-7, with D possibly TRBD1 on 5 matching bases. Trimming took 6 bases from V and 0 from J, leaving 12 bases between them. The CDR3 loop spans 14 amino acids. Per germline, CDR1 SGHTA and CDR2 FQGNSA. CDR3 protein: CASRFDSFSYEQYF. In DNA, the CDR3 is TGTGCCAGCAGATTTGACAGTTTCTCCTACGAGCAGTACTTC.

This clone was found a few times. The V call is TRBV6-5, the J call TRBJ2-3; tentatively, D is TRBD1 or TRBD2 (5 bases each). The germline V and J ends were trimmed by 7 bases and 2 bases, with 16 bases remaining between them. Germline V CDR1 and CDR2: MNHEY, SVGAGI. CDR3 length: 15 amino acids. DNA for the CDR3: TGTGCCAGCAAGTTGATGGCAGGGACCACAGATACGCAGTATTTT. Protein sequence: CASKLMAGTTDTQYF.

This clone was seen a handful of times. This sequence joins TRBV9 and TRBJ1-1, with TRBD1 identical over 8 bases. Germline V gene sequence: CDR1 SGDLS, CDR2 YYNGEE. The CDR3 sequence is 15 residues long. J lost 0 bases, V lost 3 bases, and 4 bases had no gene match. CDR3 nucleotide sequence: TGTGCCAGCAGCGGGCAGGGGGCTATGAACACTGAAGCTTTCTTT. Translating it yields CASSGQGAMNTEAFF. The variable domain in full, completed from reference TRBV9 and TRBJ1-1, reads DSGVTQTPKHLITATGQRVTLRCSPRSGDLSVYWYQQSLDQGLQFLIQYYNGEERAKGNILERFSAQQFPDLHSELNLSSLELGDSALYFCASSGQGAMNTEAFFGQGTRLTVV.

The V gene is TRBV29-1, the J gene TRBJ2-2; no clear D. In germline, CDR1 is SQVTM, CDR2 ANQGSEA. V was clipped by 5 bases and J by 1 base, with 11 bases between them. This CDR3 has 14 amino acids. The DNA of the CDR3 is TGCAGCGTTCTAAACCAGGTGAACACCGGGGAGCTGTTTTTT. Translated, it gives CSVLNQVNTGELFF.